This T cell receptor (beta chain) is from a study of glioma-infiltrating T cells after dendritic cell vaccination. The CDR3 loop spans 17 amino acids. Germline-derived CDR1 and CDR2 are GTSNPN and SVGIG (reference sequence). Trimming took 3 bases from V and 1 from J; bases not matched to a gene: 14. Profiled with immunoSEQ multiplex PCR; TCRdb holds only in-frame clones, not every one. Of around 100,000 clones in the sample, about four fifths were seen once. The chain uses TRBV30 and TRBJ1-1; TRBD1 agrees at 7 bases. This sequence was found in a human donor with glioblastoma. Sequencing used blood, obtained before dendritic cell vaccination. DNA for the CDR3: TGTGCCTGGAGAAGGCTGATCGACCGACAGGGGAACACTGAAGCTTTCTTT. This translates into CAWRRLIDRQGNTEAFF.